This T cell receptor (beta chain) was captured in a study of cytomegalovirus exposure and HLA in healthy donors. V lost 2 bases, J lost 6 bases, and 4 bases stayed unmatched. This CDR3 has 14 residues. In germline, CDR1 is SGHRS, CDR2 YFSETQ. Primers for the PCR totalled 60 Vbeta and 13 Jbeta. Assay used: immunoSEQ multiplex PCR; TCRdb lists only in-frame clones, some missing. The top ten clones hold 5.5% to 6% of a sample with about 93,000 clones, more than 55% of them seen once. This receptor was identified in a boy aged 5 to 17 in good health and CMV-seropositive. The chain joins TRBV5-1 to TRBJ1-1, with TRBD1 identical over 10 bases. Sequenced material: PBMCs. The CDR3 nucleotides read TGCGCCAGCAGCTTCCCGGGACAGGGGCCTGAAGCTTTCTTT. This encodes CASSFPGQGPEAFF.